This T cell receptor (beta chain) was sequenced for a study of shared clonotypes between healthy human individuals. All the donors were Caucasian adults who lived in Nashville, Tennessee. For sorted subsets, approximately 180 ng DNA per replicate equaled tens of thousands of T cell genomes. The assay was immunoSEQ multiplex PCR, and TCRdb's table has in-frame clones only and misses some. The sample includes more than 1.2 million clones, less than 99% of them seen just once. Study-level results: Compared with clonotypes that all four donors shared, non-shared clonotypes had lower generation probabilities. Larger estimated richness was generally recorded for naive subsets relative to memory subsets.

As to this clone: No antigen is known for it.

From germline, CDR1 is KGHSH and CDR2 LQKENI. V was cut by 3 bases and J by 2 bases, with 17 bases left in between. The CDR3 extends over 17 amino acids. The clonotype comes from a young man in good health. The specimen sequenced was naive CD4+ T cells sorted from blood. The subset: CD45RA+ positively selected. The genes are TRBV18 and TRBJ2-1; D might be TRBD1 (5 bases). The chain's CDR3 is CASSPLTTGLAYNEQFF. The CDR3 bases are TGTGCCAGCTCACCGCTCACAACAGGCCTTGCCTACAATGAGCAGTTCTTC.